One T cell receptor (beta chain) is described in this entry. Its specificity is not known. The V gene's germline CDR1 is DFQATT and CDR2 SNEGSKA (reference sequence). The CDR3 has 18 residues. Trimming removed 3 bases from V and 8 bases from J; junction bases left unmatched: 20. Each CDR3 protein gets one entry after TCRdb re-called the reads with MiXCR. The sample has about 700,000 distinct CDR3 sequences, about 30% seen once. This sample was included in a study of T cell repertoires in cytomegalovirus infection. Background on the study: Public signatures in TCR beta pointed to CMV infection and matching HLA type.

This sequence was found in a human donor in good health (CMV status not recorded). Some clones in this sample may be carry-over from other donors' samples. This chain connects TRBV20-1 to TRBJ1-2; 11 bases are shared with TRBD1. Sequencing was performed on cultured PBMCs, taken from culture after CMV antigen stimulation. CDR3: CSASRRAGQGASWGGYTF. The DNA for the CDR3 is TGCAGTGCTAGTAGGAGGGCTGGACAGGGGGCTTCTTGGGGAGGCTACACCTTC.